The next 15 T cell receptor beta chains were all read from a single sample in a study of blood T cell repertoires in COVID-19. Assay: immunoSEQ multiplex PCR; the TCRdb copy retains only in-frame clones and omits some. Of about 310,000 clones detected, around nine tenths appear once; the ten largest clones hold approximately 5.2%. The sequenced sample was PBMCs or T cells enriched from blood (not recorded which). The receptors here all came from a man aged 55 to 69 who had recovered from COVID-19.

The CDR3: CASSPGLGEFF. The CDR3 DNA reads as TGTGCCAGCAGCCCCGGACTTGGGGAGTTCTTC. The rearrangement links TRBV7-8 to TRBJ2-1; possible D gene TRBD2, 5 bases. Looked up from germline, CDR1 is SGHVS and CDR2 is FQNEAQ. V lost 5 bases, J lost 14 bases, and 13 bases lay in between. There are 11 residues in the CDR3. Together with reference TRBV7-8 and TRBJ2-1, the CDR3 gives the full variable domain: GAGVSQSPRYKVAKRGQDVALRCDPISGHVSLFWYQQALGQGPEFLTYFQNEAQLDKSGLPSDRFFAERPEGSVSTLKIQRTQQEDSAVYLCASSPGLGEFFGPGTRLTVL.

The rearrangement uses TRBV20-1 and TRBJ2-3; TRBD2 is a possible D gene (6 bases). Germline CDR1 is DFQATT and CDR2 is SNEGSKA (reference sequence). Trimming removed 3 bases from V and 6 bases from J, with 16 bases in between. This CDR3 contains 14 residues. The CDR3 sequence: CSASWGGMVDTQYF. For the CDR3, the DNA is TGCAGTGCTAGTTGGGGCGGGATGGTTGATACGCAGTATTTT.

The chain has TRBV5-4 and TRBJ2-7; possibly TRBD1 for D (6 bases). Per germline, CDR1 SGHNT and CDR2 YYREEE (reference sequence). V was shortened by 0 bases and J by 9 bases, with 19 bases between the two germline ends. CDR3 length equals 15 residues. DNA of the CDR3: TGTGCCAGCAGCTTGGTTGGGGACACCAGTCTCGGGCAGTACTTC. The encoded protein is CASSLVGDTSLGQYF. The full variable domain, completed using reference TRBV5-4 and TRBJ2-7, is ETGVTQSPTHLIKTRGQQVTLRCSSQSGHNTVSWYQQALGQGPQFIFQYYREEENGRGNFPPRFSGLQFPNYSSELNVNALELDDSALYLCASSLVGDTSLGQYFGPGTRLTVT.

CDR3 residues: CASSLLREQFF. CDR3 nucleotides: TGTGCCAGCAGTTTACTGCGTGAGCAGTTCTTC. The chain couples TRBV28 to TRBJ2-1; D unclear. The CDR3 is made up of 11 amino acids. Germline V CDR1 and CDR2: MDHEN, SYDVKM. Deletions cut 2 bases from V and 9 bases from J, with 5 bases between.

The chain employs TRBV9 and TRBJ1-4; no clear D. The V and J ends lost 4 bases and 5 bases respectively, with 18 bases between them. This CDR3 is 16 amino acids long. Germline V gene lookup returns CDR1 SGDLS and CDR2 YYNGEE. For the CDR3, the DNA is TGTGCCAGCAGCCCGAATGAAGAGCTCCCGAATGAAAAACTGTTTTTT. Translation gives CASSPNEELPNEKLFF.

This chain joins TRBV27 and TRBJ1-4; 7 bases match TRBD1. The CDR3 runs 13 residues. Germline CDR1 is MNHEY and CDR2 is SMNVEV (reference sequence). V lost 5 bases and J lost 8; bases outside the gene matches: 5. As DNA, the CDR3 is TGTGCCAGCAGTCCGACAGGGTACGAAAAACTGTTTTTT. Translating gives CASSPTGYEKLFF. The full variable domain, in which reference TRBV27 and TRBJ1-4 provide the parts outside the CDR3, is EAQVTQNPRYLITVTGKKLTVTCSQNMNHEYMSWYRQDPGLGLRQIYYSMNVEVTDKGDVPEGYKVSRKEKRNFPLILESPSPNQTSLYFCASSPTGYEKLFFGSGTQLSVL.

V and J are TRBV5-1 and TRBJ1-4; no reliable D call. The germline gives CDR1 SGHRS, CDR2 YFSETQ. This CDR3 comprises 13 residues. Trimming stripped 0 bases from V and 2 bases from J, with 2 bases between. CDR3 in amino acids: CASSLATNEKLFF. CDR3 coding DNA: TGCGCCAGCAGCTTGGCTACTAATGAAAAACTGTTTTTT.

The chain combines TRBV19 with TRBJ2-7; 7 bases map to TRBD2. With 6 bases clipped from V and 4 bases from J, the junction kept 12 bases outside the gene matches. The CDR3 spans 15 residues. The germline gives CDR1 LNHDA, CDR2 SQIVND (reference sequence). CDR3 residues: CASRPTSARLYEQYF. As DNA, the CDR3 is TGTGCCAGTAGACCTACTAGCGCGAGGCTATACGAGCAGTACTTC.

J is TRBJ1-1 and V is TRBV4-1; 7 nucleotides match TRBD1. The CDR3 covers 17 residues. Germline CDR1 and CDR2: MGHRA and YSYEKL. V dropped 3 bases and J dropped 2; count of bases not matched to a gene: 12. The CDR3 spells CASSHSTYGTANTEAFF. CDR3 nucleotides: TGCGCCAGCAGCCACAGTACCTACGGGACAGCAAACACTGAAGCTTTCTTT.

The gene calls are TRBV3-1 (or the pseudogene TRBV3-2) and TRBJ1-4; 8 nucleotides agree with TRBD1. This CDR3 comprises 14 residues. Germline-derived CDR1 and CDR2 are LGHDT and YNNKEL (reference sequence). V dropped 7 bases and J dropped 3; count of bases not matched to a gene: 4. The CDR3 region has the DNA TGTGCCAGCAACGGACAGGGCGCTAATGAAAAACTGTTTTTT. It yields the protein CASNGQGANEKLFF.

The rearrangement uses TRBV30 and TRBJ2-7, with 8 bases fitting TRBD2. The CDR3 totals 13 residues. V trimming: 2 bases; J trimming: 2 bases; junction bases outside the gene matches: 2. CDR1 is GTSNPN and CDR2 is SVGIG in the germline V gene (reference sequence). In nucleotides, the CDR3 is TGTGCCTGGAGTCGGGAGGGGCCCTACGAGCAGTACTTC. Protein sequence: CAWSREGPYEQYF. The full variable domain, in which reference TRBV30 and TRBJ2-7 provide the parts outside the CDR3, is SQTIHQWPATLVQPVGSPLSLECTVEGTSNPNLYWYRQAAGRGLQLLFYSVGIGQISSEVPQNLSASRPQDRQFILSSKKLLLSDSGFYLCAWSREGPYEQYFGPGTRLTVT.

The CDR3 bases are TGTGCCAGTAGTATGGGGCCAGGCCAAGAGACCCAGTACTTC. This sequence encodes CASSMGPGQETQYF. The chain couples TRBV19 to TRBJ2-5, with D possibly TRBD1 on 5 matching bases. Trimming pared 3 bases from V and 1 base from J, leaving 9 bases between. The germline CDR1 and CDR2 sequences are LNHDA and SQIVND (reference sequence). This CDR3 has 14 residues.

This chain links TRBV6-2 or TRBV6-3 with TRBJ2-3; 8 positions agree with TRBD2. After removal of 3 bases from V and 1 base from J, the junction contained 9 bases not matched to a gene. The CDR3 consists of 17 residues. CDR1 MNHEY and CDR2 SVGEGT come from the germline V gene. CDR3 amino acids: CASSYLPSGSGTDTQYF. In DNA, the CDR3 is TGTGCCAGCAGTTATTTACCCAGCGGGAGTGGCACAGATACGCAGTATTTT.

The rearrangement uses TRBV28 and TRBJ2-3, with 9 bases matching TRBD1. V lost 5 bases to trimming and J lost 6 bases; unmatched junction nucleotides: 12. Germline CDR1 reads MDHEN; CDR2 reads SYDVKM. The CDR3 has 16 amino acids. The CDR3 DNA reads as TGTGCCAGCAGTCGTAACAGGGGGCTTGTGTTGGATACGCAGTATTTT. Its translation: CASSRNRGLVLDTQYF.

V gene TRBV6-5 combines with J gene TRBJ2-7; the D is unclear. Germline values: CDR1 MNHEY, CDR2 SVGAGI. CDR3 length equals 13 residues. Trimming stripped 6 bases from V and 5 bases from J, with 14 bases between. In DNA, the CDR3 is TGTGCCAGCAGCCTCACGCGGCTGGACGAGCAGTACTTC. It is translated as CASSLTRLDEQYF.